The clone carrying this TCR beta chain came up a few times. This record comes from a study of blood T cells in healthy people across ages. Researchers collected about 10 milliliters of peripheral blood from every single donor. Per individual sample, total RNA of at least 5 micrograms was extracted. Through a sample-barcoded 5' primer and a J-beta primer mix, a second PCR was run for roughly 7 to 11 cycles. MiXCR was run by TCRdb on the 5' RACE reads, yielding one entry per CDR3 protein. This table has about 2 million distinct CDR3 sequences, 49% appearing once. This CDR3 contains 13 residues. Germline V gene data show CDR1 as SGHTA and CDR2 as FQGNSA. Between the trimmed V and J ends, which lost 2 bases and 4 bases, there was a span of 8 bases.

The gene calls are TRBV7-2 and TRBJ1-2, with D unresolved. The sample consisted of blood. The sequence was obtained from a woman in her forties in good health. CDR3 sequence reads: CASSLKISYGYTF. As DNA, the CDR3 is TGTGCCAGCAGCTTAAAAATCTCCTATGGCTACACCTTC. The variable domain in full, completed from reference TRBV7-2 and TRBJ1-2, reads GAGVSQSPSNKVTEKGKDVELRCDPISGHTALYWYRQSLGQGLEFLIYFQGNSAPDKSGLPSDRFSAERTGGSVSTLTIQRTQQEDSAVYLCASSLKISYGYTFGSGTRLTVV.